This T cell receptor beta chain originates from a study of cytomegalovirus exposure and HLA in healthy donors. Study-level findings and limits: Most CMV-associated TCR beta chains were later found to appear HLA-restricted.

This clone appeared a few times. What it binds is not known. The CDR3 consists of 13 residues. The trim removed 3 bases at V and 4 bases at J, leaving 3 bases unmatched. Germline values: CDR1 SGHVS, CDR2 FQNEAQ. PCR amplification relied on 60 Vbeta primers (plus 13 Jbeta primers). Generated by immunoSEQ multiplex PCR, the TCRdb table keeps only in-frame clones and is missing some. The repertoire includes some 87,000 clones, around 76% of them detected once, and over 4.5% sits in the top ten. What was sequenced was PBMCs. The chain joins TRBV7-8 to TRBJ2-7; 7 bases are a match to TRBD2. This receptor was obtained from a man aged 18 to 29 in good health and CMV-seropositive. The CDR3 DNA follows: TGTGCCAGCAGCTTTGGCGGGAGATACGAGCAGTACTTC. It translates to CASSFGGRYEQYF.